The 7 T cell receptor beta chains reported below all come from one sample, sequenced in a study of OX40 agonist ivuxolimab in advanced cancers. Assay used: immunoSEQ multiplex PCR; TCRdb lists only in-frame clones, some missing. The table includes 50,000 to 85,000 clones, roughly four fifths detected once. The sequencing here drew on CD4+ or CD8+ T cells sorted from blood, taken in a trial of the OX40 agonist ivuxolimab. These receptors originate from an adult with an advanced solid tumor such as melanoma, head and neck, liver or kidney cancer.

The chain carries TRBV28 and TRBJ2-5, with D hard to call. The J call may not be correct, given that the DNA end is closer to TRBJ2-7. The CDR3 has 11 residues. CDR1 and CDR2 from the germline V gene are MDHEN and SYDVKM. The DNA for the CDR3 is TGTGCCAGCAGCTCCCCCTACGAGCAGTACTTC. Residues: CASSSPYEQYF.

The rearrangement uses TRBV5-1 and TRBJ1-2, with D tentatively TRBD1 (6 bases). V was clipped by 3 bases and J by 7 bases, with 10 bases between them. Germline assignment: CDR1 SGHRS and CDR2 YFSETQ. This CDR3 comprises 12 residues. This CDR3 reads CASSSGQPGYTF. CDR3 nucleotide sequence: TGCGCCAGCAGCTCCGGACAGCCTGGCTACACCTTC.

The chain uses TRBV6-6 and TRBJ2-7; no firm D call. With 2 bases removed from V and 5 bases from J, the gap between germline ends came to 7 bases. The germline V gene encodes CDR1 MNHNY and CDR2 SVGAGI (reference sequence). CDR3 length: 12 residues. CDR3 DNA sequence: TGTGCCAGCAGTTACCTGGGTGACGAGCAGTACTTC. Protein: CASSYLGDEQYF.

This CDR3 is CASSIGATKVYGYTF. CDR3 coding DNA: TGTGCCAGCAGTATTGGGGCCACAAAGGTCTATGGCTACACCTTC. The V call is TRBV28, the J call TRBJ1-2; D perhaps matches TRBD1 (5 bases). The germline CDR1 and CDR2 sequences are MDHEN and SYDVKM. This CDR3 region has 15 residues. Between the trimmed V and J ends, which lost 5 bases and 4 bases, there was a span of 17 bases.

The chain carries TRBV19 and TRBJ2-2; 7 bases map to TRBD2. This CDR3 spans 13 amino acids. Germline values: CDR1 LNHDA, CDR2 SQIVND (reference sequence). The V gene end was trimmed by 4 bases and the J gene end by 8 bases; junction bases not matched to a gene: 4. CDR3 nucleotides: TGTGCCAGTAGTACCACGGGGGGTGGGGAGCTGTTTTTT. As protein: CASSTTGGGELFF.

V and J are TRBV14 and TRBJ2-1; TRBD1 agrees at 8 bases. Germline loops: CDR1 SGHDN, CDR2 FVKESK. CDR3 length: 13 residues. J lost 5 bases, V lost 3 bases, and 0 bases had no gene match. The CDR3 loop is CASSQDRDNEQFF. In DNA form, the CDR3 reads TGTGCCAGCAGCCAGGACAGGGACAATGAGCAGTTCTTC.

This clone was seen once. The J gene is TRBJ2-5, the V gene TRBV11-3, with D possibly matching TRBD2 (5 bases). Trimming removed 2 bases from V and 1 base from J, with 8 bases in between. CDR1 is SGHNT and CDR2 is YENEEA in the germline V gene. The CDR3 consists of 14 residues. The CDR3 reads CASSLPGFQETQYF. The CDR3 region has the DNA TGTGCCAGCAGCTTACCGGGGTTCCAAGAGACCCAGTACTTC.